This T cell receptor (beta chain) was sequenced in a study of T cell changes during pregnancy in multiple sclerosis. The CDR3 runs to 15 residues. Germline V CDR1 and CDR2: MNHEY, SMNVEV (reference sequence). The V end lost 5 bases, the J end lost 5 bases, and 16 bases lay between the germline ends. Clones were sequenced by immunoSEQ multiplex PCR, and TCRdb holds only the in-frame ones, with some missing. The sample includes 35,000 to 55,000 clones, 93% of them seen just once. The chain carries TRBV27 and TRBJ2-1; possibly TRBD1 for D (7 bases). The sequence came from a female donor with multiple sclerosis, enrolled in a pregnancy study. Here the sequenced sample was CD8+ T cells from peripheral blood mononuclear cells, taken after pregnancy. CDR3: CASSAGGGGNNEQFF. The CDR3 nucleotides are TGTGCCAGCAGTGCTGGCGGAGGGGGCAACAATGAGCAGTTCTTC.